This entry describes one T cell receptor (beta chain). The ends lost 4 bases at V and 2 bases at J; junction bases unmatched: 8. Germline V lookup: CDR1 SGHRS, CDR2 YFSETQ. This CDR3 has 15 residues. This sample is drawn from a study of T-cell memory formation after mild COVID-19. TCRdb redid the calling of the 5' RACE reads with MiXCR, one entry per CDR3 protein. The sample lists some 450,000 distinct CDR3 sequences; around 19% were seen once. Sequencing input: PBMCs or a T cell subset sorted from them (not recorded which). The receptor's source is an adult woman who had mild COVID-19 (a few samples of this study predate the infection). Cell type and time point are not known. The chain carries TRBV5-1 and TRBJ2-5; the match to TRBD1 covers 7 bases. This CDR3 is CASSKMGTAQETQYF. CDR3 bases: TGCGCCAGCAGCAAAATGGGGACAGCTCAAGAGACCCAGTACTTC.